Sequencing of this T cell receptor (beta chain) was carried out in a study of T cells expressing NK-cell markers. Across the whole study: Out of eight donors sequenced, seven tested HCMV-seropositive and the remaining one seronegative. Findings and limits, study-wide: Dominant NKG2C+ clonotypes in 5 or 6 donors made up about 1.0-8% of CD8+ T cells. Topping the CD3+CD56-NKG2C+ fraction as well were these clonotypes, in a few donors.

Comments on this clonotype: Its antigen remains unidentified.

Each CDR3 protein gets one entry in TCRdb, which reprocessed the 5' RACE reads and gives no DNA. Its listing shows over 150,000 distinct CDR3 sequences. The CDR3 contains 15 residues. Per germline, CDR1 KGHDR and CDR2 SFDVKD. This receptor was obtained from a woman aged 45-65 years in good health. Sequencing input: blood T cells: a sorted CD56 or NKG2C T cell subset, CD4+ or CD8+ T cells, or bulk PBMC T cells (not recorded which). The rearrangement joins TRBV24-1 to TRBJ1-1; the D call from TCRdb, TRBD1, cannot be confirmed without DNA. The CDR3 sequence: CATSESGTRNTEAFF.